These T cell receptor beta chains were read from a single sample in a study of shared clonotypes between healthy human individuals. TCRdb's table, derived via immunoSEQ multiplex PCR, lists solely in-frame clones and lacks some. This sample has about 2.4 million clones; roughly 92% occur once, and the top ten carry under 0.15%. The sample was naive CD4+ T cells sorted from blood. The receptor source for this set is a man younger than 35 in good health. Both conserved end residues are part of each CDR3. A D gene is named only where the DNA matches it firmly.

D: TRBD2
V: TRBV11-2
J: TRBJ2-2
DNA: TGTGCCAGCAGCCGGACTAGCGGCTCCGGGGAGCTGTTTTTT
CDR3: CASSRTSGSGELFF

D: TRBD1
V: TRBV18
J: TRBJ1-1
DNA: TGTGCCAGCTCACCAAGAAGTCAGGGGGTTTTCACTGAAGCTTTCTTT
CDR3: CASSPRSQGVFTEAFF

D: NA
V: TRBV5-1
J: TRBJ1-6
DNA: TGCGCCAGCAGCATGAACGGAGAACCCCTCCACTTT
CDR3: CASSMNGEPLHF

D: NA
V: TRBV5-4
J: TRBJ1-2
DNA: TGTGCCAGCAGCTTAAGGGGAAGCTATGGCTACACCTTC
CDR3: CASSLRGSYGYTF

D: NA
V: TRBV29-1
J: TRBJ2-7
DNA: TGCAGCGTTAAAATGCAGGGCGATGAGCAGTACTTC
CDR3: CSVKMQGDEQYF

D: NA
V: TRBV4-1
J: TRBJ1-5
DNA: TGCGCCAGCAGCCAAGATCCAGGGTCGGGGCAGCCCCAGCATTTT
CDR3: CASSQDPGSGQPQHF

D: NA
V: TRBV7-9
J: TRBJ1-4
DNA: TGTGCCAGCAGCTTAGAGGGCCGGGATAGCGGTGAAAAACTGTTTTTT
CDR3: CASSLEGRDSGEKLFF

D: TRBD2
V: TRBV28
J: TRBJ2-7
DNA: TGTGCCAGCAGTCCATGGGCGGGACTAGCGGGGGGTCTAGACTACGAGCAGTACTTC
CDR3: CASSPWAGLAGGLDYEQYF

D: TRBD2
V: TRBV30
J: TRBJ2-5
DNA: TGTGCCTGGAGCGCCCCGGGACTAGTATCAGAGACCCAGTACTTC
CDR3: CAWSAPGLVSETQYF

D: NA
V: TRBV6-1
J: TRBJ1-1
DNA: TGTGCCAGCAGTGAGCGCGCAGCGGACACTGAAGCTTTCTTT
CDR3: CASSERAADTEAFF

D: TRBD2
V: TRBV7-2
J: TRBJ2-1
DNA: TGTGCCAGCAGCTTAGGAGTTAGCGGGAGGGCCCCGTTCTTC
CDR3: CASSLGVSGRAPFF